The clone carrying this T cell receptor beta chain came up many times. The antigen remains undetermined. The source of the sample is a study of spatial heterogeneity in lung cancer. Regarding time point: sample taken at primary tumor resection. Whole RNA, which was extracted from tumor, nontumor lung tissue or frozen PBMC, was sequenced without any cell sorting. Points from the study as a whole: Counts that tracked tumor mutation counts were those of expanded intratumoral alpha and beta TCRs.

Individually, TCR cDNA molecules were each labelled with a unique molecular identifier. TCRdb re-analysed the 5' RACE reads in MiXCR, keeping a single row per CDR3 protein. The table records 100,000 or so distinct CDR3 sequences, about 4.6% of them present only once. CDR1 is SQVTM and CDR2 is ANQGSEA in the germline V gene. This CDR3 contains 16 residues. V dropped 6 bases and J dropped 3; count of bases not matched to a gene: 11. The clonotype was recovered from a male donor with early-stage non-small cell lung cancer. This chain connects TRBV29-1 to TRBJ2-1; 10 bases match TRBD2. Sequencing used lung tumor tissue, obtained at surgery. CDR3 coding DNA: TGCAGCGTCCCCGGGACTAGCGCTTCTGGCTACAATGAGCAGTTCTTC. Encoded protein: CSVPGTSASGYNEQFF.